This record concerns one T cell receptor (beta chain) sequence. Its antigen remains unknown. This sample is drawn from a study of T-cell memory formation after mild COVID-19. On the study more broadly: There were largely donor-specific TCR clusters.

TCRdb passed the 5' RACE reads through MiXCR, listing each CDR3 protein once. Of roughly 180,000 distinct CDR3 sequences in the sample, 11% were seen once. Study observations and caveats: Among CD4+ contracting clones, most were CM and EM, and CD8+ ones EMRA.

This sequence was found in a man aged 18 to 30 who had mild COVID-19 (a few samples of this study predate the infection). Cell type and time point are not known. The sequenced sample consisted of PBMCs or a T cell subset sorted from them (not recorded which).

The CDR3: CASSQDNVATGEAFF. CDR3 coding DNA: TGTGCCAGCAGCCAAGATAATGTGGCTACAGGGGAAGCTTTCTTT. This sequence joins TRBV3-1 and TRBJ1-1; tentative D call: TRBD1 (6 bases). The CDR3 is 15 amino acids. Germline V CDR1 and CDR2: LGHDT, YNNKEL (reference sequence). V gave up 0 bases and J gave up 8 bases, with 16 bases separating them.